This T cell receptor (beta chain) was captured in a study of CD8 T cells in Susac syndrome. Random hexamers were used to reverse transcribe an amount of roughly 0.45 to 1 ug RNA. One entry per CDR3 protein results from TCRdb running MiXCR on the immunoSEQ multiplex PCR reads. The table records around 180,000 distinct CDR3 sequences, 90% to 97% of them present only once. This clonotype appeared a few times. V lost 0 bases and J lost 5, with 5 bases in between. Germline lookup yields CDR1 LGHDT and CDR2 YNNKEL (reference sequence). This CDR3 region has 13 residues. The rearrangement links TRBV3-1 to TRBJ1-5, with D unclear. The sequenced material came from CD4+ T cells from PBMCs. The source of this sequence is a human donor with multiple sclerosis. CDR3 region: CASSQDRDQPQHF. CDR3 nucleotide sequence: TGTGCCAGCAGCCAAGATCGGGATCAGCCCCAGCATTTT.